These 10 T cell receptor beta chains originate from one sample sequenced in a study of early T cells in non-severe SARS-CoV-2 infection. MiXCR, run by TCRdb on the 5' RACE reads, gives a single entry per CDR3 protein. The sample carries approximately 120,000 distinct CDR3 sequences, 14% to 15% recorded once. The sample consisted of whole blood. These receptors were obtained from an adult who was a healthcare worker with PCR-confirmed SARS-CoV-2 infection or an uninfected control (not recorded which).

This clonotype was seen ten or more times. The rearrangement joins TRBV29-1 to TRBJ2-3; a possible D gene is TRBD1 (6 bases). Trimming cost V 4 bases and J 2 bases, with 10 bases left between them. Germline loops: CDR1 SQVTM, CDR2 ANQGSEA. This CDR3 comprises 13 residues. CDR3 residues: CSVAGQSTDTQYF. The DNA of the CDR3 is TGCAGCGTTGCAGGACAGTCCACAGATACGCAGTATTTT.

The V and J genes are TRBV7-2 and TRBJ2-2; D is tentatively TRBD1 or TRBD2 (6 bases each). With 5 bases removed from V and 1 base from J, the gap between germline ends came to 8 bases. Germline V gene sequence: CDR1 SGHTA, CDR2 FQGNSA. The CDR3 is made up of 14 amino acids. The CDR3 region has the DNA TGTGCCAGCAGCGCGGGACAGAACACCGGGGAGCTGTTTTTT. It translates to CASSAGQNTGELFF.

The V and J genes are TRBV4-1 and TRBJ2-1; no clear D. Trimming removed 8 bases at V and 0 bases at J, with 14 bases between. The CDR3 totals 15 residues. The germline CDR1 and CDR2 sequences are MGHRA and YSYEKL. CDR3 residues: CASALTESSYNEQFF. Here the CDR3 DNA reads TGCGCCAGCGCTTTGACTGAGAGCTCCTACAATGAGCAGTTCTTC.

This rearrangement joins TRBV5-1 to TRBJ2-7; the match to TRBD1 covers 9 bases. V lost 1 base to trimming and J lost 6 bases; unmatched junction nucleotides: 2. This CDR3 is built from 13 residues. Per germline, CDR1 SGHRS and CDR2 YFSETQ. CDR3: CASSLSTGGEQYF. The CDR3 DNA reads TGCGCCAGCAGCTTGTCGACAGGGGGCGAGCAGTACTTC. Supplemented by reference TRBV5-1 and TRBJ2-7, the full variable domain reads KAGVTQTPRYLIKTRGQQVTLSCSPISGHRSVSWYQQTPGQGLQFLFEYFSETQRNKGNFPGRFSGRQFSNSRSEMNVSTLELGDSALYLCASSLSTGGEQYFGPGTRLTVT.

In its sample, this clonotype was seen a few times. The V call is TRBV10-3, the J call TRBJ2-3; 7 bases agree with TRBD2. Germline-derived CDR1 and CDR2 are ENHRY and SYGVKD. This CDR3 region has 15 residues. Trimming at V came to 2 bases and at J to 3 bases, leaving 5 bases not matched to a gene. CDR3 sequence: CAISEERGGTDTQYF. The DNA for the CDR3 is TGTGCCATCAGTGAGGAGCGGGGTGGGACAGATACGCAGTATTTT.

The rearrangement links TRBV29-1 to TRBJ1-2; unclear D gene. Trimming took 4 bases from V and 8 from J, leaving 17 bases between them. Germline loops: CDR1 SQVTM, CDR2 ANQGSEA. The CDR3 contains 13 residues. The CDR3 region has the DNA TGCAGCGTTGTAGCTGGACCCGCAGCCGGCTACACCTTC. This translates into CSVVAGPAAGYTF.

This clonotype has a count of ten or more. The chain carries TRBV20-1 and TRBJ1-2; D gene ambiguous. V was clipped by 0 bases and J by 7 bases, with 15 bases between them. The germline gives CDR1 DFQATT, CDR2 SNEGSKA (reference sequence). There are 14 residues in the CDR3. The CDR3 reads CSAREVPSGLGYTF. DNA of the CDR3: TGCAGTGCTAGAGAGGTACCGTCTGGCCTTGGCTACACCTTC.

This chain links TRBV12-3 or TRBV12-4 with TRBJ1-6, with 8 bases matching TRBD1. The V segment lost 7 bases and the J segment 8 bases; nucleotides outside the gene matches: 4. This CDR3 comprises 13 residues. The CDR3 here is CASTRDRHSPLHF. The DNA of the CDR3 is TGTGCCAGCACGAGGGACAGGCATTCACCCCTCCACTTT.

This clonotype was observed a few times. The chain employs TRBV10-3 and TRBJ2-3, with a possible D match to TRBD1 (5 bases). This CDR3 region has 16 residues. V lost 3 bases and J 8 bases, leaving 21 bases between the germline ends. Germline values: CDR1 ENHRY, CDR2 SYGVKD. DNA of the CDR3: TGTGCCATCAGTGATTCTCCGGCGGCCTCTCAGGGTACGCAGTATTTT. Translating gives CAISDSPAASQGTQYF.

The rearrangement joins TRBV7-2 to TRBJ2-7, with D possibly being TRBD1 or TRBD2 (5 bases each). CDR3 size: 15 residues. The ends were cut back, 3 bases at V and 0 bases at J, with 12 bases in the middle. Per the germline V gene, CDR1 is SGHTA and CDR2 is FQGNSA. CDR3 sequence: CASSLSPGPSYEQYF. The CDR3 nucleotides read TGTGCCAGCAGCTTGTCCCCGGGGCCCTCCTACGAGCAGTACTTC.